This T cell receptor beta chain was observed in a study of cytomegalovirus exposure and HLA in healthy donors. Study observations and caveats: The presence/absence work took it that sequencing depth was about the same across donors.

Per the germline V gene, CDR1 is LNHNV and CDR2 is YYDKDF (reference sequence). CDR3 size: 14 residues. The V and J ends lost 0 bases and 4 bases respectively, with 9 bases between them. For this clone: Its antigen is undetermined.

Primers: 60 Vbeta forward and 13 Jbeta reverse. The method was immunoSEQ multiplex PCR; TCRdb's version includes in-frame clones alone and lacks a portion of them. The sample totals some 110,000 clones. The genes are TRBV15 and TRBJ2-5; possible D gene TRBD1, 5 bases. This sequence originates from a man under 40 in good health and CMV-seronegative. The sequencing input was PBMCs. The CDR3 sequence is CATSRESRVETQYF. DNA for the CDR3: TGTGCCACCAGCAGAGAGAGCAGGGTAGAGACCCAGTACTTC.